This entry lists 2 T cell receptor beta chains sequenced from one sample in a study of blood T cell repertoires in COVID-19. Clones were read by immunoSEQ multiplex PCR, and TCRdb kept only the in-frame ones, dropping some. The sample comprises approximately 93,000 clones, roughly three quarters of which are singletons, and approximately 9.2% rests with the top ten. The specimen sequenced was peripheral blood. The receptor set was obtained from a woman older than 75 with acute or convalescent COVID-19.

This chain links TRBV27 with TRBJ2-3; 7 bases are shared with TRBD1. Trimming removed 6 bases from V and 1 base from J; junction bases left unmatched: 7. The CDR3 sequence is 15 residues long. Germline V CDR1 and CDR2: MNHEY, SMNVEV (reference sequence). The CDR3 here is CASRLYRGGTDTQYF. CDR3 DNA sequence: TGTGCCAGCAGACTTTACAGGGGCGGCACAGATACGCAGTATTTT.

This clone appeared a single time. The CDR3 here is CASTMEGTAHNEQFF. The CDR3 coding sequence is TGTGCCAGCACAATGGAAGGGACAGCTCACAATGAGCAGTTCTTC. The gene calls are TRBV21-1 and TRBJ2-1; no check of the table's D call, TRBD1, against the DNA was made. TRBV21-1 represents a pseudogene. CDR3 length: 15 residues.